Here is one TCR beta chain with its context. V was cut by 5 bases and J by 0 bases, with 13 bases left in between. Germline CDR1 and CDR2: SGHAT and FQDESV (reference sequence). This CDR3 has 15 residues. Combining a sample-barcoded 5' primer with a J-beta primer mix, a second PCR ran for roughly 7 to 12 cycles. TCRdb itself ran the 5' RACE reads through MiXCR, one entry per CDR3 protein. The sample has some 1,800,000 distinct CDR3 sequences; about 39% are singletons. These data are taken from a study of blood T cells in healthy people across ages. Sample: blood. The chain employs TRBV11-1 and TRBJ1-1; the D gene is possibly TRBD1 (5 bases). This TCR was sampled from a human donor in good health. The CDR3 is CASSGQLGVNTEAFF. Here the CDR3 DNA reads TGTGCCAGCAGCGGACAATTGGGGGTGAACACTGAAGCTTTCTTT.